The TCR beta chain under discussion was sequenced for a study of cytomegalovirus exposure and HLA in healthy donors. Study-wide points: Relative to the 666-donor mean, N-insertions were reportedly fewer in an Asian-associated ancestry cluster in a later analysis. Later on, an analysis tied 15,000 or so TCR beta sequences to HLA alleles at 0.05 false discovery rate. Prior analysis indicated that the majority of TCR beta V segments exhibited productivity approximately 90% or approximately 30% of the time. Most TCR sequences were uncommon, yet certain public TCRs appeared in many donors.

PCR used 60 Vbeta primers and 13 Jbeta primers. The protocol was immunoSEQ multiplex PCR, while the TCRdb copy is restricted to in-frame clones and leaves out a portion. Of 150,000 to 200,000 clones listed, approximately 73% are singletons. Germline V gene sequence: CDR1 SGDLS, CDR2 YYNGEE. V was pared by 4 bases and J by 5 bases, with 10 bases of the junction left unmatched. The CDR3 runs to 16 residues. This clone was found a few times. Its antigen is undetermined. The TCR sequence derives from a man aged 50 or older in good health and CMV-seronegative. The sequenced sample was PBMCs. This rearrangement joins TRBV9 to TRBJ2-5; 11 nucleotides agree with TRBD1. The chain's CDR3 is CASSIWTGGFGETQYF. As DNA, the CDR3 is TGTGCCAGCAGCATTTGGACAGGGGGCTTTGGGGAGACCCAGTACTTC.